This is a list of T cell receptor beta chains from one sample in a study of CD8 T cells in Susac syndrome. TCRdb itself ran the immunoSEQ multiplex PCR reads through MiXCR, one entry per CDR3 protein. Altogether under 550,000 distinct CDR3 sequences are present, 85% to 90% being singletons, with the ten largest covering approximately 0.12%. The sequenced material came from CD8+ T cells from PBMCs. These receptors came from a human donor with multiple sclerosis. CDR3s include the opening cysteine and the closing phenylalanine or tryptophan. Each record gives: D gene, V gene, clone size, J gene, CDR3 protein, CDR3 DNA. D genes are given only for firm matches. Size tells how often a clone was seen (once, few, many) or the class of an expanded clone, and some rows leave it out.

D gene: NA
V gene: TRBV5-1
clone size: NA
J gene: TRBJ2-6
CDR3 protein: CASSLDVRISGANVLTF
CDR3 DNA: TGCGCCAGCAGCTTGGACGTCAGGATCTCAGGGGCCAACGTCCTGACTTTC

D gene: TRBD1
V gene: TRBV27
clone size: NA
J gene: TRBJ1-5
CDR3 protein: CASGQQVNQPQHF
CDR3 DNA: TGTGCTTCGGGACAGCAGGTTAATCAGCCCCAGCATTTT

D gene: TRBD1
V gene: TRBV20-1
clone size: few
J gene: TRBJ2-7
CDR3 protein: CSARGDRGYEQYF
CDR3 DNA: TGCAGTGCTAGGGGGGACAGGGGCTACGAGCAGTACTTC

D gene: NA
V gene: TRBV19
clone size: NA
J gene: TRBJ1-2
CDR3 protein: CASSTNFGTAYGYTF
CDR3 DNA: TGTGCCAGTAGTACAAACTTCGGGACGGCCTATGGCTACACCTTC

D gene: NA
V gene: TRBV12-1
clone size: NA
J gene: TRBJ1-2
CDR3 protein: CASSFGPPVANLNYGYTF
CDR3 DNA: TGTGCCAGCAGCTTTGGGCCCCCCGTGGCCAATCTCAACTATGGCTACACCTTC

D gene: TRBD1
V gene: TRBV14
clone size: once
J gene: TRBJ2-3
CDR3 protein: CASSHGDSNTDTQYF
CDR3 DNA: TGTGCCAGCAGCCACGGGGACAGCAACACAGATACGCAGTATTTT

D gene: NA
V gene: TRBV20-1
clone size: NA
J gene: TRBJ1-1
CDR3 protein: CSARDRGNTEAFF
CDR3 DNA: TGCAGTGCTAGAGACAGGGGGAACACTGAAGCTTTCTTT

D gene: TRBD1
V gene: TRBV28
clone size: few
J gene: TRBJ2-3
CDR3 protein: CASSQGQLTDTQYF
CDR3 DNA: TGTGCCAGCAGTCAGGGACAGCTCACAGATACGCAGTATTTT

D gene: NA
V gene: TRBV4-1
clone size: NA
J gene: TRBJ2-1
CDR3 protein: CASSVTYNEQFF
CDR3 DNA: TGCGCCAGCAGCGTTACCTACAATGAGCAGTTCTTC

D gene: NA
V gene: TRBV5-1
clone size: NA
J gene: TRBJ2-7
CDR3 protein: CASSSKDYYEQYF
CDR3 DNA: TGCGCCAGCAGCTCGAAGGACTACTACGAGCAGTACTTC

D gene: TRBD1
V gene: TRBV15
clone size: NA
J gene: TRBJ1-1
CDR3 protein: CATSAGTGDLFTEAFF
CDR3 DNA: TGTGCCACCAGCGCCGGGACAGGGGATTTGTTCACTGAAGCTTTCTTT

D gene: NA
V gene: TRBV12-3/TRBV12-4
clone size: few
J gene: TRBJ1-1
CDR3 protein: CASRLGQANTEAFF
CDR3 DNA: TGTGCCAGCAGGTTAGGACAAGCGAACACTGAAGCTTTCTTT

D gene: NA
V gene: TRBV6-1
clone size: NA
J gene: TRBJ2-7
CDR3 protein: CASSDPQGYEQYF
CDR3 DNA: TGTGCCAGCAGTGACCCACAGGGCTACGAGCAGTACTTC

D gene: TRBD1
V gene: TRBV12-3/TRBV12-4
clone size: NA
J gene: TRBJ1-2
CDR3 protein: CASSSSTGYGYTF
CDR3 DNA: TGTGCCAGCAGTTCCTCGACAGGGTATGGCTACACCTTC

D gene: NA
V gene: TRBV20-1
clone size: NA
J gene: TRBJ1-3
CDR3 protein: CSAAYQGASGNTIYF
CDR3 DNA: TGCAGTGCTGCGTATCAAGGGGCGTCGGGAAACACCATATATTTT

D gene: NA
V gene: TRBV19
clone size: NA
J gene: TRBJ1-1
CDR3 protein: CANPRGANTEAFF
CDR3 DNA: TGTGCCAACCCTCGAGGGGCTAACACTGAAGCTTTCTTT

D gene: NA
V gene: TRBV29-1
clone size: NA
J gene: TRBJ1-1
CDR3 protein: CSAPRGTEAFF
CDR3 DNA: TGCAGCGCCCCAAGGGGCACTGAAGCTTTCTTT

D gene: NA
V gene: TRBV30
clone size: NA
J gene: TRBJ2-3
CDR3 protein: CAWTDYTDTQYF
CDR3 DNA: TGTGCCTGGACCGATTACACAGATACGCAGTATTTT

D gene: NA
V gene: TRBV20-1
clone size: NA
J gene: TRBJ2-2
CDR3 protein: CSARDPYTGELFF
CDR3 DNA: TGCAGTGCTAGAGACCCTTACACCGGGGAGCTGTTTTTT

D gene: NA
V gene: TRBV19
clone size: once
J gene: TRBJ1-1
CDR3 protein: CASMYPALNTEAFF
CDR3 DNA: TGTGCCAGTATGTATCCAGCGTTGAACACTGAAGCTTTCTTT

D gene: NA
V gene: TRBV5-4
clone size: NA
J gene: TRBJ2-3
CDR3 protein: CASSLMGGGITDTQYF
CDR3 DNA: TGTGCCAGCAGCTTAATGGGAGGGGGAATCACAGATACGCAGTATTTT

D gene: NA
V gene: TRBV29-1
clone size: NA
J gene: TRBJ1-1
CDR3 protein: CSVELSLAGEGVNTEAFF
CDR3 DNA: TGCAGCGTTGAATTGTCGTTGGCGGGGGAAGGTGTGAACACTGAAGCTTTCTTT

D gene: NA
V gene: TRBV30
clone size: NA
J gene: TRBJ1-1
CDR3 protein: CAWSVRRFTEAFF
CDR3 DNA: TGTGCCTGGAGTGTTAGAAGGTTTACTGAAGCTTTCTTT

D gene: TRBD1
V gene: TRBV25-1
clone size: NA
J gene: TRBJ2-7
CDR3 protein: CASSDNNRGGEQYF
CDR3 DNA: TGTGCCAGCAGTGATAATAACAGGGGCGGCGAGCAGTACTTC

D gene: NA
V gene: TRBV6-5
clone size: NA
J gene: TRBJ2-1
CDR3 protein: CASSLAHSSYNEQFF
CDR3 DNA: TGTGCCTCCTCTCTGGCGCACAGCTCCTACAATGAGCAGTTCTTC

D gene: NA
V gene: TRBV27
clone size: NA
J gene: TRBJ1-5
CDR3 protein: CASSLGQAGNQPQHF
CDR3 DNA: TGTGCCAGCAGTTTAGGGCAGGCGGGTAATCAGCCCCAGCATTTT

D gene: NA
V gene: TRBV7-9
clone size: NA
J gene: TRBJ2-5
CDR3 protein: CASSLEGPQETQYF
CDR3 DNA: TGTGCCAGCAGCTTAGAGGGTCCCCAAGAGACCCAGTACTTC

D gene: TRBD2
V gene: TRBV19
clone size: once
J gene: TRBJ2-3
CDR3 protein: CASSASALAGVTDTQYF
CDR3 DNA: TGTGCCAGTAGTGCCTCAGCATTAGCGGGAGTTACAGATACGCAGTATTTT

D gene: NA
V gene: TRBV5-1
clone size: NA
J gene: TRBJ2-1
CDR3 protein: CASSLDVRQGGDEQFF
CDR3 DNA: TGCGCCAGCAGCTTGGACGTTCGGCAGGGCGGGGATGAGCAGTTCTTC

D gene: NA
V gene: TRBV5-4
clone size: few
J gene: TRBJ2-1
CDR3 protein: CASSLDPGTPWQFF
CDR3 DNA: TGTGCCAGCAGCTTGGATCCGGGAACCCCCTGGCAGTTCTTC

D gene: TRBD2
V gene: TRBV30
clone size: NA
J gene: TRBJ2-5
CDR3 protein: CAWGLAGGPKETQYF
CDR3 DNA: TGTGCCTGGGGACTAGCGGGGGGGCCTAAAGAGACCCAGTACTTC

D gene: NA
V gene: TRBV4-1
clone size: few
J gene: TRBJ2-1
CDR3 protein: CASSQEGRQGIKEQFF
CDR3 DNA: TGCGCCAGCAGCCAAGAAGGACGGCAGGGTATCAAGGAGCAGTTCTTC

D gene: NA
V gene: TRBV6-5
clone size: NA
J gene: TRBJ2-7
CDR3 protein: CASEQGLGSYEQYF
CDR3 DNA: TGTGCCAGCGAACAGGGATTAGGCTCCTACGAGCAGTACTTC

D gene: NA
V gene: TRBV7-2
clone size: NA
J gene: TRBJ1-5
CDR3 protein: CASSFSWAGNDQPQHF
CDR3 DNA: TGTGCCAGCAGCTTCTCCTGGGCAGGGAACGATCAGCCCCAGCATTTT

D gene: NA
V gene: TRBV12-3/TRBV12-4
clone size: NA
J gene: TRBJ1-2
CDR3 protein: CASSPDPPGVYGYTF
CDR3 DNA: TGTGCCAGCAGTCCTGACCCACCGGGAGTCTATGGCTACACCTTC

D gene: NA
V gene: TRBV28
clone size: NA
J gene: TRBJ2-7
CDR3 protein: CASRGPSGPTPYEQYF
CDR3 DNA: TGTGCCAGCAGAGGGCCCTCGGGACCCACTCCCTACGAGCAGTACTTC

D gene: TRBD2
V gene: TRBV3-1
clone size: NA
J gene: TRBJ2-7
CDR3 protein: CATGRLYEQYF
CDR3 DNA: TGTGCCACCGGGAGGCTCTACGAGCAGTACTTC

D gene: TRBD2
V gene: TRBV20-1
clone size: few
J gene: TRBJ2-7
CDR3 protein: CSARDSGVAGVRSYEQYF
CDR3 DNA: TGCAGTGCTAGAGACTCCGGGGTAGCGGGAGTAAGGTCCTACGAGCAGTACTTC

D gene: NA
V gene: TRBV2
clone size: NA
J gene: TRBJ2-1
CDR3 protein: CASNRLLEQFF
CDR3 DNA: TGTGCCAGCAACCGACTCCTCGAGCAGTTCTTC

D gene: NA
V gene: TRBV25-1
clone size: NA
J gene: TRBJ2-3
CDR3 protein: CASSAYGPARDTQYF
CDR3 DNA: TGTGCCAGCAGTGCATATGGACCCGCCCGGGATACGCAGTATTTT

D gene: NA
V gene: TRBV10-3
clone size: NA
J gene: TRBJ2-1
CDR3 protein: CAIGPPYNEQFF
CDR3 DNA: TGTGCCATCGGCCCACCCTACAATGAGCAGTTCTTC

D gene: NA
V gene: TRBV5-6
clone size: once
J gene: TRBJ2-1
CDR3 protein: CASSLVGRGFNEQFF
CDR3 DNA: TGTGCCAGCAGCTTGGTAGGGCGGGGATTCAATGAGCAGTTCTTC

D gene: NA
V gene: TRBV4-1
clone size: NA
J gene: TRBJ2-2
CDR3 protein: CASSQINGELFF
CDR3 DNA: TGCGCCAGCAGCCAAATTAACGGGGAGCTGTTTTTT

D gene: NA
V gene: TRBV5-4
clone size: NA
J gene: TRBJ2-2
CDR3 protein: CASSLDSGTDTGELFF
CDR3 DNA: TGTGCCAGCAGCTTAGATTCCGGGACGGACACCGGGGAGCTGTTTTTT

D gene: TRBD2
V gene: TRBV27
clone size: NA
J gene: TRBJ2-3
CDR3 protein: CAGSPFGGDTDTQYF
CDR3 DNA: TGTGCCGGCAGTCCATTCGGGGGGGACACAGATACGCAGTATTTT

D gene: NA
V gene: TRBV6-5
clone size: NA
J gene: TRBJ1-1
CDR3 protein: CASSCSTTPRVNTEAFF
CDR3 DNA: TGTGCCAGCAGTTGCTCGACTACCCCGAGGGTGAACACTGAAGCTTTCTTT